This TCR beta chain originates from a study of cytomegalovirus exposure and HLA in healthy donors. Germline trimming cut 5 bases from V and 7 bases from J; bases unmatched to any gene: 8. Germline V gives CDR1 SGHVS, CDR2 FQNEAQ. The CDR3 runs to 14 residues. PCR involved 60 Vbeta and 13 Jbeta primers. Clones were read by immunoSEQ multiplex PCR, and TCRdb kept only the in-frame ones, dropping some. The sample comprises about 190,000 clones, around 79% of which are singletons, and 1.5% to 2% rests with the top ten. Points on this clone: Its matching antigen is unknown.

Study-level points and caveats: Data from an earlier analysis indicated that most TCR beta V segments were productive either about 87% or about 30% of the time. A missense DCLRE1C variant was associated with V- and J-gene trimming of TCR beta chains in a later analysis, and an independent cohort replicated the association. Rare TCR sequences predominated, though certain public TCRs were found in many donors. A later analysis revealed that TCR association rates differed between HLA loci, peaking at DRB1 and bottoming out at HLA-C.

This clonotype originated in a woman in her forties or fifties in good health and CMV-seronegative. The genes are TRBV7-8 and TRBJ1-5; 7 bases map to TRBD1. The sample consisted of PBMCs. This chain's CDR3 is CASSTNTQGQPQHF. The CDR3 DNA sequence: TGTGCCAGCAGCACCAACACACAGGGGCAGCCCCAGCATTTT.